This entry lists 8 T cell receptor beta chains sequenced from one sample in a study of cytomegalovirus exposure and HLA in healthy donors. Primers included in the PCR were 60 Vbeta and 13 Jbeta primers. The table came from immunoSEQ multiplex PCR; TCRdb's copy has only in-frame clones and leaves some out. The table records some 70,000 clones, 65% to 85% of them present only once. Sequencing was carried out using PBMCs. Source of these receptors: a woman aged 50 to 60 in good health and CMV-seronegative.

The V call is TRBV4-3, the J call TRBJ2-2; D unclear. TRBJ1-3 explains the end of the DNA better; the J call may be wrong. The CDR3 sequence is 18 residues long. CDR1 is LGHNA, CDR2 YSLEER, per germline. The CDR3 sequence: CASSQDVNPWKSGNTIYF. The CDR3 nucleotides read TGCGCCAGCAGCCAAGATGTAAACCCTTGGAAGAGCGGAAACACCATATATTTT.

This clone was seen more than once but under ten times. The chain recombines TRBV5-1 with TRBJ1-2; 7 bases are shared with TRBD1. The CDR3 extends over 14 amino acids. Germline V gene sequence: CDR1 SGHRS, CDR2 YFSETQ. After removal of 3 bases from V and 2 bases from J, the junction contained 4 bases not matched to a gene. CDR3 DNA: TGCGCCAGCAGCTCCAGACAGGGAAACTATGGCTACACCTTC. It is translated as CASSSRQGNYGYTF.

The chain couples TRBV27 to TRBJ2-3; 8 nucleotides agree with TRBD2. The CDR3 contains 17 residues. V shed 3 bases, J shed 2 bases, and the junction held 10 bases outside the gene matches. Germline V gene lookup returns CDR1 MNHEY and CDR2 SMNVEV (reference sequence). The DNA for the CDR3 is TGTGCCAGCAGTTTTAATTTTGACGGGGGGGACACAGATACGCAGTATTTT. Translating gives CASSFNFDGGDTDTQYF.

J is TRBJ2-3 and V is TRBV7-6; D may be TRBD2 (7 bases). Germline assignment: CDR1 SGHVS and CDR2 FNYEAQ. The V end lost 0 bases, the J end lost 4 bases, and 8 bases lay between the germline ends. The CDR3 consists of 14 residues. CDR3 region: CASSLAGGADTQYF. The CDR3 DNA reads TGTGCCAGCAGCTTAGCAGGGGGGGCAGATACGCAGTATTTT. Full variable domain (rest looked up from reference TRBV7-6 and TRBJ2-3): GAGVSQSPRYKVTKRGQDVALRCDPISGHVSLYWYRQALGQGPEFLTYFNYEAQQDKSGLPNDRFSAERPEGSISTLTIQRTEQRDSAMYRCASSLAGGADTQYFGPGTRLTVL.

The genes are TRBV28 and TRBJ2-2; TRBD2 is a possible D gene (6 bases). V shed 5 bases and J shed 5 bases, with 12 bases lying between them. CDR3 length: 14 amino acids. Germline-derived CDR1 and CDR2 are MDHEN and SYDVKM. Here the CDR3 DNA reads TGTGCCAGCAGTCCCCTTGGAGGGACCGGGGAGCTGTTTTTT. Amino acids: CASSPLGGTGELFF.

This sequence joins TRBV14 and TRBJ1-2, with 9 bases that match TRBD1. Germline trimming cut 3 bases from V and 5 bases from J; bases unmatched to any gene: 4. Germline V gives CDR1 SGHDN, CDR2 FVKESK. The CDR3 totals 14 residues. Here the CDR3 reads CASSQDRGWYGYTF. CDR3 in DNA: TGTGCCAGCAGCCAGGACAGGGGTTGGTATGGCTACACCTTC.

The chain employs TRBV7-3 and TRBJ2-1, with 10 positions matching TRBD2. The V gene end was trimmed by 4 bases and the J gene end by 0 bases; junction bases not matched to a gene: 0. The CDR3 covers 15 residues. Germline loops: CDR1 SGHTA, CDR2 FQGTGA. CDR3 coding DNA: TGTGCCAGCAGCTCTAGCGGGGGCTCCTACAATGAGCAGTTCTTC. Its protein product is CASSSSGGSYNEQFF. Using reference TRBV7-3 and TRBJ2-1 for the parts outside the CDR3, the full variable domain is GAGVSQTPSNKVTEKGKYVELRCDPISGHTALYWYRQSLGQGPEFLIYFQGTGAADDSGLPNDRFFAVRPEGSVSTLKIQRTERGDSAVYLCASSSSGGSYNEQFFGPGTRLTVL.

The rearrangement links TRBV6-1 to TRBJ2-7, with 7 bases matching TRBD1. Germline values: CDR1 MNHNS, CDR2 SASEGT. The CDR3 runs to 13 residues. Germline trimming cut 4 bases from V and 6 bases from J; bases unmatched to any gene: 6. The CDR3 sequence is CASSVRGLFEQYF. In nucleotides, the CDR3 is TGTGCCAGCAGTGTAAGGGGGCTCTTCGAGCAGTACTTC.